The source of this T cell receptor beta chain is a study of blood T cell repertoires in COVID-19. Across the whole study: Material from acute and convalescent COVID-19 was sourced from the United States, Italy and Spain. T cells, B-cell-depleted T cells, or PBMCs provided the cDNA or gDNA that served as material.

In Seattle, patients joined the study during active infection and were tracked longitudinally. In the source study's methods: How many nucleated cells were present was estimated from reference gene primer amplification. Method: immunoSEQ multiplex PCR; TCRdb's copy keeps in-frame clones and lacks some. That table supplies the V and J calls and clone size; D and trimming were determined from the DNA. In the table there are 87,000 or so clones, roughly 88% of which are singletons. The CDR3 loop spans 15 amino acids. V lost 5 bases and J lost 5; bases outside the gene matches: 10. The germline gives CDR1 MDHEN, CDR2 SYDVKM.

The sequenced sample consisted of peripheral blood. V gene TRBV28 combines with J gene TRBJ2-7; 9 bases map to TRBD2. The sequence was collected from an elderly woman with COVID-19, enrolled during active disease. In DNA form, the CDR3 reads TGTGCCAGCAGTGGGGCGCGCGGGAGGGTGGACGAGCAGTACTTC. This translates into CASSGARGRVDEQYF. Full variable domain (missing parts from reference TRBV28 and TRBJ2-7): DVKVTQSSRYLVKRTGEKVFLECVQDMDHENMFWYRQDPGLGLRLIYFSYDVKMKEKGDIPEGYSVSREKKERFSLILESASTNQTSMYLCASSGARGRVDEQYFGPGTRLTVT.